The entry below gives a single T cell receptor beta chain sequence along with its context. This clone appeared a few times. Its antigen is currently not known. Per-base quality was not reported, and no clone a single base away is much larger than it. Participants in the prospective study were enrolled through a virtual design, were aged roughly 18 to 90 years, and lived in approximately 25 United States geographic areas. In the prospective study, participants were assigned to cohorts based on the clinical history participants reported in a screening survey and a study questionnaire. For ImmuneRACE Cohort 3, a participant was defined as recovered based on two consecutive negative NP/OP PCR tests, clearance by a healthcare professional, or resolution of symptoms. In the prospective study, mobile phlebotomists collected whole blood, serum and a nasopharyngeal or oropharyngeal swab from each participant. Participants in the prospective study had the option to provide additional blood draws and questionnaires over an approximately 2-month period. Before DNA extraction, prospective study blood samples were shipped either frozen or at room temperature.

The V end loses 2 bases and the J end loses 0 bases, and a stretch of 8 bases separates them. Including cysteine and phenylalanine, the CDR3 has 15 amino acids. Only CDR3 DNA remains: 45 bases, in frame from the first base. The germline V gene provides CDR1 KGHSH and CDR2 LQKENI. The data stem from a study of blood T cell repertoires in COVID-19 (dated by TCRdb to 2019 to 2021). Context from the whole study: The collaborator samples originated in the United States, Italy and Spain and spanned the acute and convalescent phases of COVID-19. Samples were obtained from the ongoing ImmuneRACE study (first 160 participants) and from 1,200 or so subjects provided by 6 global collaborators. Subjects who had been exposed to COVID-19, were actively infected with it, or had recovered from it provided the deeply sampled blood TCRbeta repertoires that made up the dataset. Where available, HLA class I and class II types were obtained from metadata supplied by the sample provider rather than from assay-based typing. The repertoires were released in a freely available public database intended as a resource for research on the immune response to SARS-CoV-2. The prospective study material was composed of cDNA or gDNA derived from T cells, B-cell-depleted T cells, or PBMCs. The sample metadata nearly always contained a de-identified subject ID, COVID-19 status, age in years and sex.

The immunoSEQ Assay, a bias-controlled multiplex PCR, was used to amplify TCRbeta CDR3 regions from genomic DNA. In the original analysis: The number of nucleated cells in each sample was estimated from the amplification of reference gene primers within the assay. To quantify the absolute abundance of each unique TCRbeta CDR3 rearrangement, sequence reads were collapsed and filtered. For each sample, productive Simpson clonality was calculated as the square root of Simpson's diversity index across productive rearrangements. Not all clones reach the TCRdb copy of this immuneACCESS table, which keeps in-frame sequences only. Checked studies attribute under half of the gap to unresolved V genes and leave the rest unexplained. D and trimming come from the DNA, and the V and J calls and clone size come from that table. The sample table holds around 300,000 clones, of which approximately 90% were seen once. The ten largest clones represent roughly 2.5% of the sample.

Results and caveats for the whole study, not just this receptor: Clinical and demographic metadata were provided uncurated, with the amount varying by source and participant.

This receptor was identified in a woman younger than 30 who had recovered from COVID-19. The chain is made from TRBV18 and TRBJ1-3; the D gene cannot be resolved reliably. The sample consisted of PBMCs or T cells enriched from blood (not recorded which). For the CDR3, the sequence is CASSPGGYSGNTIYF. The DNA is as follows: TGTGCCAGCTCACCAGGCGGATACTCTGGAAACACCATATATTTT. The CDR3 plus the reference TRBV18 and TRBJ1-3 genes for the other parts give the full variable domain: NAGVMQNPRHLVRRRGQEARLRCSPMKGHSHVYWYRQLPEEGLKFMVYLQKENIIDESGMPKERFSAEFPKEGPSILRIQQVVRGDSAAYFCASSPGGYSGNTIYFGEGSWLTVV.